The rows below give T cell receptor beta chains drawn from one sample of a study of control samples from healthy donors and cancer patients. Some clones are missing from TCRdb's copy, which holds only in-frame ones; the method was immunoSEQ multiplex PCR. This table holds over 65,000 clones, around nine tenths found once. Sequenced material: PBMCs. The receptors derive from a woman in her forties or fifties with colorectal cancer. The CDR3 runs from the conserved cysteine through the conserved F or W. The D gene is left open where the match is weak. Only part of the rows carry a size: once, few, many, or a class if the clone is expanded.

j_gene,d_gene,v_gene,abundance,CDR3nt,CDR3aa
TRBJ1-6,TRBD1,TRBV4-3,-,TGCGCCAGCCGCCCACACAGGGACAGTTCACCCCTCCACTTT,CASRPHRDSSPLHF
TRBJ2-5,TRBD1,TRBV7-2,-,TGTGCCAGCAGCTTAAACAGGGGACAAGAGACCCAGTACTTC,CASSLNRGQETQYF
TRBJ1-2,-,TRBV3-1/TRBV3-2,-,TGTGCCAGCAGCCAAAACTATGGCTACACCTTC,CASSQNYGYTF
TRBJ1-5,-,TRBV7-2,-,TGTGCCAGCAGCTTAGGCCACCTAGGCAATCAGCCCCAGCATTTT,CASSLGHLGNQPQHF
TRBJ1-2,TRBD1,TRBV28,-,TGTGCCAGCAACCCAACTGACGGGACAGGGTCTTTCAACTATGGCTACACCTTC,CASNPTDGTGSFNYGYTF
TRBJ1-2,TRBD1,TRBV3-1/TRBV3-2,-,TGTGCCAGCAGCCAAGTAACAGGGGGCGCGAGGGGCTACACCTTC,CASSQVTGGARGYTF
TRBJ2-1,TRBD1,TRBV6-5,-,TGTGCCAGCAAAGGGACAGGGAGCTACAATGAGCAGTTCTTC,CASKGTGSYNEQFF
TRBJ1-5,-,TRBV5-5,-,TGTGCCAGCAGCTGGGAGGGTTCTGAACAGCCCCAGCATTTT,CASSWEGSEQPQHF
TRBJ2-5,TRBD2,TRBV20-1,-,TGCAGTGCTAGTTTCCCTAGCGGGGGTACCCAAGAGACCCAGTACTTC,CSASFPSGGTQETQYF
TRBJ1-2,-,TRBV3-1/TRBV3-2,few,TGTGCCAGCACCGAAGGGCCAGATGGCTACACCTTC,CASTEGPDGYTF
TRBJ1-2,TRBD1,TRBV5-1,-,TGCGCCAGCAGCTTGGACCGGGACAGGGCGTTTGACTATGGCTACACCTTC,CASSLDRDRAFDYGYTF
TRBJ2-3,-,TRBV7-8,-,TGTGCCAGCAGCCCACCCCGGGCAGATACGCAGTATTTT,CASSPPRADTQYF
TRBJ1-1,-,TRBV2,-,TGTGCCAGCAGCCGCACAGACACTGAAGCTTTCTTT,CASSRTDTEAFF
TRBJ1-2,TRBD1,TRBV7-2,-,TGTGCCAGCAGCTTATTTTCGACAGGGGATGGCTACACCTTC,CASSLFSTGDGYTF
TRBJ1-5,-,TRBV5-6,-,TGTGCCAGCAGCCAAAGGGGAGGTCAGCCCCAGCATTTT,CASSQRGGQPQHF
TRBJ2-5,-,TRBV20-1,-,TGCAGTGCTAGAGCTGGAGAGACCCAGTACTTC,CSARAGETQYF
TRBJ2-2,TRBD1,TRBV18,-,TGTGCCAGCTCACCGGGACAGGGCTCGACCACCGGGGAGCTGTTTTTT,CASSPGQGSTTGELFF
TRBJ2-2,-,TRBV30,-,TGTGCCTGGAGTCAGGCCGGGGAGCTGTTTTTT,CAWSQAGELFF
TRBJ1-1,TRBD1,TRBV6-5,-,TGTGCCAGCAGTTCTCGACAGGGGGCTAGGGACACTGAAGCTTTCTTT,CASSSRQGARDTEAFF
TRBJ2-3,TRBD1,TRBV6-6,-,TGTGCCAGCAGTCTCGGACAGGGAGGTTGGGGGACAGATACGCAGTATTTT,CASSLGQGGWGTDTQYF
TRBJ1-1,TRBD1,TRBV6-5,-,TGTGCCAGCCAGGGACAGATGAACACTGAAGCTTTCTTT,CASQGQMNTEAFF
TRBJ1-4,TRBD1,TRBV10-3,-,TGTGCCATCAGTTCCGGGACAGGGGATATGAAAAAACTGTTTTTT,CAISSGTGDMKKLFF
TRBJ1-2,-,TRBV30,once,TGTGCCTGGGGTACCTGGGAGCATGGCTACACCTTC,CAWGTWEHGYTF
TRBJ1-4,TRBD1,TRBV10-1,-,TGCGCCAGCAGCGCCAGGGGGACCGATGAAAAACTGTTTTTT,CASSARGTDEKLFF
TRBJ1-1,TRBD1,TRBV6-6,-,TGTGCCAGCAGGTCACAGGGGGAGAACACTGAAGCTTTCTTT,CASRSQGENTEAFF
TRBJ1-5,-,TRBV6-2/TRBV6-3,-,TGTGCCAGCAGTTACCAGGGACTTTCCCTAAGCAATCAGCCCCAGCATTTT,CASSYQGLSLSNQPQHF
TRBJ1-1,-,TRBV7-2,-,TGTGCCAGCAGCTTAGAGACCAGGACAGCAATGAACACTGAAGCTTTCTTT,CASSLETRTAMNTEAFF
TRBJ1-1,TRBD1,TRBV11-3,once,TGTGCCAGCAGCCCAGGGGGACAGGGGAGGACTGAAGCTTTCTTT,CASSPGGQGRTEAFF
TRBJ1-6,-,TRBV28,-,TGTGCCAGCAGCCCGGCGATGGGAAGGATTTCACCCCTCCACTTT,CASSPAMGRISPLHF
TRBJ1-2,-,TRBV27,-,TGTGCCAGCAGTTTATCTTATACAGAGAGATATTATGGCTACACCTTC,CASSLSYTERYYGYTF
TRBJ1-5,-,TRBV10-3,-,TGTGCCATCAGTGAGTCCGGGTCTCAGCCCCAGCATTTT,CAISESGSQPQHF
TRBJ2-5,TRBD1,TRBV19,-,TGTGCCAGTAGTACGGGACAGGGACCAGAGACCCAGTACTTC,CASSTGQGPETQYF
TRBJ1-2,-,TRBV4-3,-,TGCGCCAGCAGCCAAGGATCGGGGGGGAGCTATGGCTACACCTTC,CASSQGSGGSYGYTF
TRBJ1-3,-,TRBV7-2,-,TGTGCCAGCAGCTTATGGCGTGGAGAAGGAAACACCATATATTTT,CASSLWRGEGNTIYF
TRBJ2-2,TRBD2,TRBV10-3,-,TGTGCCATCAGTGAAAGTGGGAGGGTGACCGGGGAGCTGTTTTTT,CAISESGRVTGELFF
TRBJ2-2,-,TRBV2,once,TGTGCCAGCGGTTCTCACCTAGGCGGGACCGGGGAGCTGTTTTTT,CASGSHLGGTGELFF
TRBJ1-5,-,TRBV6-2/TRBV6-3,few,TGTGCCAGCAGTTACTTGATGACACAGCCCCAGCATTTT,CASSYLMTQPQHF
TRBJ2-3,-,TRBV18,-,TGTGCCAGCTCACCACCACAGAACCGAGATACGCAGTATTTT,CASSPPQNRDTQYF
TRBJ1-1,-,TRBV5-1,-,TGCGCCAGCAGCTTCCAAGGGGAGAACACTGAAGCTTTCTTT,CASSFQGENTEAFF
TRBJ1-5,-,TRBV10-3,-,TGTGCCATCAGTGACGGAGATAGCAATCAGCCCCAGCATTTT,CAISDGDSNQPQHF
TRBJ2-3,TRBD2,TRBV9,-,TGTGCCAGCAGCGCGGGACTAGCGGGGGGGCGTGGCACAGATACGCAGTATTTT,CASSAGLAGGRGTDTQYF
TRBJ1-5,TRBD1,TRBV10-3,-,TGTGCCATCGGGGACAGGGGTACTAAGCCCCAGCATTTT,CAIGDRGTKPQHF
TRBJ1-1,-,TRBV14,-,TGTGCCAGCAGCCCCAGGGGAGGTGAAGCTTTCTTT,CASSPRGGEAFF
TRBJ1-5,TRBD1,TRBV7-2,-,TGTGCCAGCAGCCCGGGGGCAGGGGGCGGTCAGCCCCAGCATTTT,CASSPGAGGGQPQHF
TRBJ1-5,-,TRBV5-6,-,TGTGCCAGCAGCTCCCGCCGGACGCGTAATAGCAATCAGCCCCAGCATTTT,CASSSRRTRNSNQPQHF
TRBJ1-1,-,TRBV18,few,TGTGCCAGCTCACCCGAGGTGAGAGAGACTGAAGCTTTCTTT,CASSPEVRETEAFF
TRBJ1-3,-,TRBV6-5,-,TGTGCCAGCCGATCGGGCGCCATCTCTGGAAACACCATATATTTT,CASRSGAISGNTIYF
TRBJ2-2,-,TRBV28,-,TGTGCCAGCAGTTACTGGGCGAACACCGGGGAGCTGTTTTTT,CASSYWANTGELFF
TRBJ1-5,-,TRBV5-8,-,TGTGCCAGCGGAGGGGGAGGGCAGCCCCAGCATTTT,CASGGGGQPQHF
TRBJ2-1,TRBD1,TRBV24-1,-,TGTGCCACCAGGAGGACAGGGGCGATTTTTTCCAATGAGCAGTTCTTC,CATRRTGAIFSNEQFF
TRBJ2-3,-,TRBV4-1,once,TGCGCCAGATCGATCACAGATACGCAGTATTTT,CARSITDTQYF
TRBJ1-5,-,TRBV6-5,-,TGTGCCAGCAGTTATAGTTCAGGGCTAGATCAGCCCCAGCATTTT,CASSYSSGLDQPQHF
TRBJ2-3,TRBD2,TRBV6-5,-,TGTGCCAGCACGGGGACTAGCTATGATACGCAGTATTTT,CASTGTSYDTQYF